The 14 T cell receptor beta chains presented below share a single source sample, sequenced in a study of OX40 agonist ivuxolimab in advanced cancers. The repertoire was sequenced with immunoSEQ multiplex PCR; TCRdb's copy has only in-frame clones and lacks some. The sample shows tens of thousands of clones, around 78% of them seen only once. Material: CD4+ or CD8+ T cells sorted from blood, obtained in a trial of the OX40 agonist ivuxolimab. The receptors originated from an adult with an advanced solid tumor such as melanoma, head and neck, liver or kidney cancer.

The genes are TRBV4-3 and TRBJ2-7; tentatively, D is TRBD1 or TRBD2 (5 bases each). CDR1 is LGHNA and CDR2 is YSLEER in the germline V gene. Between the trimmed V and J ends, which lost 1 base and 3 bases, there was a span of 13 bases. The CDR3 has 15 residues. The DNA for the CDR3 is TGCGCCAGCAGCCAAGGGGTCGGGACGAGCTACGAGCAGTACTTC. Translated: CASSQGVGTSYEQYF.

This sequence joins TRBV6-5 and TRBJ1-1; the D is unclear. The CDR3 totals 13 residues. V was cut by 0 bases and J by 4 bases, with 6 bases left in between. Germline V gives CDR1 MNHEY, CDR2 SVGAGI. The CDR3 bases are TGTGCCAGCAGTTACTCGTGGGGCACTGAAGCTTTCTTT. This codes for CASSYSWGTEAFF.

The chain recombines TRBV6-5 with TRBJ1-6; D might be TRBD1 (6 bases). Trimming shortened V by 2 bases and J by 8 bases, and 10 bases separated the two germline ends. The CDR3 loop spans 14 amino acids. Germline V gene sequence: CDR1 MNHEY, CDR2 SVGAGI. The CDR3 sequence is CASSYVNRDSPLHF. In DNA form, the CDR3 reads TGTGCCAGCAGTTACGTCAACAGGGATTCACCCCTCCACTTT.

This sequence joins TRBV5-1 and TRBJ2-5; 9 bases map to TRBD1. The ends lost 4 bases at V and 3 bases at J; junction bases unmatched: 7. CDR1 and CDR2 (germline): SGHRS, YFSETQ. This CDR3 is built from 15 residues. The CDR3 loop reads CASSPDRGLEETQYF. CDR3 nucleotide sequence: TGCGCCAGCAGCCCCGACAGGGGGTTGGAAGAGACCCAGTACTTC. The full variable domain, with the rest looked up from reference TRBV5-1 and TRBJ2-5, is KAGVTQTPRYLIKTRGQQVTLSCSPISGHRSVSWYQQTPGQGLQFLFEYFSETQRNKGNFPGRFSGRQFSNSRSEMNVSTLELGDSALYLCASSPDRGLEETQYFGPGTRLLVL.

V is TRBV6-5 and J is TRBJ2-7; TRBD1 might be the D (6 bases). From germline, CDR1 is MNHEY and CDR2 SVGAGI. The CDR3 covers 14 residues. V was clipped by 5 bases and J by 2 bases, with 13 bases between them. CDR3 DNA: TGTGCCAGCAGTCGGGACATGGGGGCCTACGAGCAGTACTTC. Translating it yields CASSRDMGAYEQYF.

This clone was detected once. V gene TRBV7-2 combines with J gene TRBJ2-7; a possible D gene is TRBD2 (6 bases). Germline V gene sequence: CDR1 SGHTA, CDR2 FQGNSA. The CDR3 runs to 14 residues. Deletions cut 5 bases from V and 2 bases from J, with 13 bases between. For the CDR3, the DNA is TGTGCCAGCAGCCCCCGGCGGGATACCTACGAGCAGTACTTC. Translation: CASSPRRDTYEQYF.

The CDR3 here is CASSRTGTLNTEAFF. The CDR3 DNA follows: TGTGCCAGCAGCCGAACCGGGACCCTGAACACTGAAGCTTTCTTT. V and J are TRBV11-2 and TRBJ1-1; tentative D call: TRBD1 (5 bases). The CDR3 runs to 15 residues. The V and J ends lost 5 bases and 0 bases respectively, with 13 bases between them. Germline V gene sequence: CDR1 SGHAT, CDR2 FQNNGV.

V is TRBV6-1 and J is TRBJ1-1, with 9 bases lining up with TRBD1. The trim removed 7 bases at V and 9 bases at J, leaving 6 bases unmatched. The CDR3 spans 12 residues. CDR1 is MNHNS, CDR2 SASEGT, per germline. The CDR3 region is CASTYGTGKAFF. The CDR3 DNA follows: TGTGCCAGCACCTATGGGACAGGGAAAGCTTTCTTT.

This rearrangement joins TRBV10-2 to TRBJ2-2; no reliable D call. This CDR3 comprises 14 residues. The germline V gene has CDR1 WSHSY and CDR2 SAAADI. Trimming took off 4 bases at V and 3 bases at J, with 9 bases between the two ends. The CDR3: CASSGARYTGELFF. For the CDR3, the DNA is TGCGCCAGCAGTGGGGCCAGATACACCGGGGAGCTGTTTTTT.

This clone was picked up a small number of times. J is TRBJ2-1 and V is TRBV7-9; 10 bases map to TRBD2. The junction had 19 bases not matched to a gene; V was cut back by 4 bases and J by 7 bases. Germline values: CDR1 SEHNR, CDR2 FQNEAQ (reference sequence). This CDR3 spans 19 amino acids. CDR3 protein: CASSYPRGLSGGARNEQFF. The CDR3 coding sequence is TGTGCCAGCAGCTACCCTCGGGGATTAAGCGGGGGGGCACGAAATGAGCAGTTCTTC.

The chain employs TRBV5-8 and TRBJ1-4; D not resolved. There are 15 residues in the CDR3. Trimming stripped 4 bases from V and 7 bases from J, with 17 bases between. Germline V CDR1 and CDR2: SGHTS, YDEGEE. In DNA, the CDR3 is TGTGCCAGCAGCCCCGTAGGATCCGGCGGTGAAAAACTGTTTTTT. It is translated as CASSPVGSGGEKLFF.

This clone was found a few times. V and J are TRBV12-5 and TRBJ1-5; D uncertain. Germline lookup yields CDR1 LGHNT and CDR2 FRNRAP. Trimming removed 5 bases at V and 4 bases at J, with 3 bases between. The CDR3 contains 11 residues. The CDR3 nucleotides read TGTGCTAGTGGTCAGAATCAGCCCCAGCATTTT. Protein: CASGQNQPQHF.

This rearrangement joins TRBV6-6 to TRBJ1-2; tentative D call: TRBD1 (5 bases). Trimming stripped 8 bases from V and 2 bases from J, with 21 bases between. Germline V gene lookup returns CDR1 MNHNY and CDR2 SVGAGI (reference sequence). The CDR3 covers 16 residues. The CDR3: CASRLDGSGLNYGYTF. CDR3 DNA: TGTGCCAGCCGCCTTGACGGATCAGGGCTCAACTATGGCTACACCTTC.

V gene TRBV5-8 combines with J gene TRBJ2-3; 9 nucleotides align to TRBD2. V dropped 2 bases and J dropped 4; count of bases not matched to a gene: 5. Germline V gene lookup returns CDR1 SGHTS and CDR2 YDEGEE. The CDR3 has 15 residues. CDR3 coding DNA: TGTGCCAGCAGCTTTGCGGGGGGGCCCGCAGATACGCAGTATTTT. Translation: CASSFAGGPADTQYF.